These 17 T cell receptor beta chains share one sample of origin, sequenced in a study of blood T cell repertoires in COVID-19. Measured with immunoSEQ multiplex PCR; TCRdb has only the in-frame clones, and not every one. The table has some 250,000 clones, 70% to 90% seen once. Source material: PBMCs or T cells enriched from blood (not recorded which). These receptors all come from a woman aged 50 to 65 who had recovered from COVID-19.

The chain recombines TRBV11-1 with TRBJ1-6; no clear D. CDR3 size: 13 residues. Germline CDR1 SGHAT, CDR2 FQDESV (reference sequence). V lost 5 bases and J 8 bases, leaving 10 bases between the germline ends. The CDR3 reads CASSHRTDSPLHF. The CDR3 DNA sequence: TGTGCCAGCAGCCATCGGACTGATTCACCCCTCCACTTT.

This clone came up a few times. The chain employs TRBV7-8 and TRBJ2-2, with 10 bases aligning to TRBD2. There are 17 residues in the CDR3. The germline V gene has CDR1 SGHVS and CDR2 FQNEAQ. V trimming: 1 base; J trimming: 4 bases; junction bases outside the gene matches: 6. The CDR3 here is CASSLVVAGGVTGELFF. The DNA for the CDR3 is TGTGCCAGCAGCTTAGTAGTAGCGGGAGGTGTCACCGGGGAGCTGTTTTTT.

This chain joins TRBV29-1 and TRBJ2-7; 10 bases are a match to TRBD1. The CDR3 has 15 amino acids. Unmatched junction bases numbered 9, after V lost 2 bases and J lost 5 bases. Germline lookup yields CDR1 SQVTM and CDR2 ANQGSEA. CDR3 residues: CSVEMVGQGGHEQYF. In DNA form, the CDR3 reads TGCAGCGTTGAAATGGTTGGACAGGGGGGGCACGAGCAGTACTTC.

This clone was seen a single time. CDR3 nucleotide sequence: TGCGCCAGCACCCTCGGAGCGGGAGGGGGAGTGGATGAGCAGTTCTTC. It codes for CASTLGAGGGVDEQFF. The chain uses TRBV5-1 and TRBJ2-1; 10 bases fit TRBD2. Germline CDR1 reads SGHRS; CDR2 reads YFSETQ. The CDR3 sequence is 16 residues long. Germline trimming cut 6 bases from V and 8 bases from J; bases unmatched to any gene: 14.

The chain recombines TRBV5-6 with TRBJ2-6; a weak D match, TRBD1 (5 bases). CDR1 and CDR2 (germline): SGHDT, YYEEEE. The CDR3 is 19 residues long. The germline V and J ends were trimmed by 4 bases and 1 base, with 21 bases remaining between them. Here the CDR3 DNA reads TGTGCCAGCAGCCTTCTTGGGGCGACAGTTCCTTCTGGGGCCAACGTCCTGACTTTC. It yields the protein CASSLLGATVPSGANVLTF.

The rearrangement uses TRBV6-1 and TRBJ2-1; TRBD2 matches 9 bases. Germline V lookup: CDR1 MNHNS, CDR2 SASEGT. J was trimmed by 9 bases and V by 1 base; bases with no gene match: 7. There are 15 residues in the CDR3. DNA of the CDR3: TGTGCCAGCAGTGAAGGTAGCGGGAGAGTTTTTGAGCAGTTCTTC. This codes for CASSEGSGRVFEQFF.

V usage is TRBV27 and J usage is TRBJ2-3; D is possibly TRBD2 (5 bases). CDR3 length equals 16 residues. V gave up 4 bases and J gave up 1 base, with 15 bases separating them. Looked up from germline, CDR1 is MNHEY and CDR2 is SMNVEV (reference sequence). As DNA, the CDR3 is TGTGCCAGCAGTTCCGTTATTATGAGGGGCACAGATACGCAGTATTTT. Amino acid sequence: CASSSVIMRGTDTQYF.

The chain is built from TRBV7-2 and TRBJ2-1; TRBD2 aligns across 15 bases. CDR1 and CDR2 from the germline V gene are SGHTA and FQGNSA. Germline trimming cut 4 bases from V and 6 bases from J; bases unmatched to any gene: 7. This CDR3 comprises 17 residues. CDR3: CASSSTTGLAGGNEQFF. The CDR3 DNA follows: TGTGCCAGCAGCTCGACGACGGGACTAGCGGGAGGCAATGAGCAGTTCTTC.

The J gene is TRBJ2-5, the V gene TRBV10-3; D is ambiguous. This CDR3 spans 14 amino acids. The V end was cut by 0 bases, the J end by 1 base, with 6 bases between. Germline values: CDR1 ENHRY, CDR2 SYGVKD. The CDR3 loop is CAISESGSQETQYF. The CDR3, as DNA: TGTGCCATCAGTGAGTCGGGCAGCCAAGAGACCCAGTACTTC.

V usage is TRBV9 and J usage is TRBJ2-3; D gene ambiguous. V shed 0 bases and J shed 3 bases, with 11 bases lying between them. The CDR3 sequence is 15 residues long. Germline V gene sequence: CDR1 SGDLS, CDR2 YYNGEE. CDR3 loop: CASSVGRTGTDTQYF. CDR3 in DNA: TGTGCCAGCAGCGTAGGTCGTACCGGGACAGATACGCAGTATTTT.

In DNA, the CDR3 is TGCAGCTGGCAAGGACTAGCGGCTAGCACAGATACGCAGTATTTT. Translation: CSWQGLAASTDTQYF. The V gene is TRBV29-1, the J gene TRBJ2-3; TRBD2 aligns across 10 bases. V was pared by 8 bases and J by 0 bases, with 8 bases of the junction left unmatched. The germline V gene has CDR1 SQVTM and CDR2 ANQGSEA. CDR3 length: 15 amino acids.

The CDR3, as DNA: TGTGCCAGCAGTTCCGGACTAGCGGAATCTAGCCCCTACGAGCAGTACTTC. Translation gives CASSSGLAESSPYEQYF. The chain uses TRBV28 and TRBJ2-7; 10 bases map to TRBD2. Germline V gene data show CDR1 as MDHEN and CDR2 as SYDVKM. The CDR3 consists of 17 residues. V was clipped by 4 bases and J by 2 bases; unmatched bases: 11.

This clone has only a few counts. The chain combines TRBV18 with TRBJ1-4; D gene unclear. Germline V gene lookup returns CDR1 KGHSH and CDR2 LQKENI. The CDR3 contains 14 residues. Trimming took off 5 bases at V and 6 bases at J, with 13 bases between the two ends. The CDR3 DNA reads as TGTGCCAGCTCAGCAAAGGCCGGGGATGAAAAACTGTTTTTT. Translation gives CASSAKAGDEKLFF.

This chain links TRBV6-6 with TRBJ2-3, with D perhaps TRBD1 (6 bases). V lost 4 bases to trimming and J lost 3 bases, with 17 bases between them. The CDR3 length is 16 residues. CDR1 is MNHNY, CDR2 SVGAGI, per germline (reference sequence). This CDR3 reads CASSSPFQRGTDTQYF. In DNA, the CDR3 is TGTGCCAGCAGTTCCCCGTTTCAGAGGGGGACAGATACGCAGTATTTT.

This clone was counted a single time. J is TRBJ2-7 and V is TRBV18; a weak D match, TRBD1 (5 bases). This CDR3 is built from 12 residues. V shed 2 bases and J shed 5 bases, with 7 bases lying between them. Germline assignment: CDR1 KGHSH and CDR2 LQKENI. CDR3 amino acids: CASSPKGNEQYF. The CDR3 DNA reads as TGTGCCAGCTCACCAAAGGGGAACGAGCAGTACTTC.

Written as DNA, the CDR3 is TGTGCCAGCAGCCTAGGCGCCGGGACAGCTGAAGAGACCCAGTACTTC. Its translation is CASSLGAGTAEETQYF. The chain recombines TRBV7-9 with TRBJ2-5, with 7 bases lining up with TRBD1. The V gene end was trimmed by 5 bases and the J gene end by 3 bases; junction bases not matched to a gene: 12. The germline V gene encodes CDR1 SEHNR and CDR2 FQNEAQ (reference sequence). The CDR3 sequence is 16 residues long. Looking up the rest from reference TRBV7-9 and TRBJ2-5 gives the full variable domain: DTGVSQNPRHKITKRGQNVTFRCDPISEHNRLYWYRQTLGQGPEFLTYFQNEAQLEKSRLLSDRFSAERPKGSFSTLEIQRTEQGDSAMYLCASSLGAGTAEETQYFGPGTRLLVL.

The chain carries TRBV3-1 (or the pseudogene TRBV3-2) and TRBJ2-7; 9 nucleotides line up with TRBD1. CDR1 is LGHDT and CDR2 is YNNKEL in the germline V gene (reference sequence). The CDR3 is 15 residues long. With V trimmed by 0 bases and J by 7 bases, 7 bases remained unmatched. The CDR3, as DNA: TGTGCCAGCAGCCAAGAGGGACAGGGAACTAGAGAGCAGTACTTC. Residues: CASSQEGQGTREQYF.